The T cell receptor beta chain described here comes from a study of blood T cell repertoires in COVID-19. The overall study: Spain, Italy and the United States supplied samples that represented acute and convalescent COVID-19.

Followed over time, Seattle patients had been enrolled while infection was active. In the original analysis: Scientists estimated how many nucleated cells there were by amplifying reference gene primers. The repertoire was sequenced with immunoSEQ multiplex PCR; TCRdb's copy has only in-frame clones and lacks some. V and J calls and clone size are given by that table; D and trimming were obtained from the DNA. The sample holds 150,000 or so clones, approximately 85% seen once. The CDR3 loop spans 13 amino acids. J lost 6 bases, V lost 5 bases, and 9 bases had no gene match. The germline gives CDR1 GTSNPN, CDR2 SVGIG (reference sequence).

The sequence was obtained from a man aged 55 to 70 with COVID-19, enrolled during active disease. V and J are TRBV30 and TRBJ1-2; 7 bases map to TRBD1. The source material was peripheral blood. The CDR3 nucleotides are TGTGCCTGGTTACGACAGGGAGTCGATGGCTACACCTTC. Translation gives CAWLRQGVDGYTF.